This T cell receptor beta chain was retrieved from a study of blood T cell repertoires in COVID-19. Study-wide background: Whether acute or convalescent, the COVID-19 samples came from the United States, Italy and Spain. Sources were T cells, B-cell-depleted T cells, or PBMCs; the material itself was cDNA or gDNA.

Authors' analysis steps: Nucleated cell number was recorded as an estimate derived from reference gene primer amplification. Measured with immunoSEQ multiplex PCR; TCRdb has only the in-frame clones, and not every one. V and J calls and clone size are copied from that table; D and trimming were computed from the DNA. The table lists 250,000 to 300,000 clones, over 80% of them singletons. Per the germline V gene, CDR1 is MGHRA and CDR2 is YSYEKL. This CDR3 has 15 residues. Trimming shortened V by 5 bases and J by 4 bases, and 15 bases separated the two germline ends. The chain has TRBV4-1 and TRBJ1-5; perhaps TRBD1 as D (5 bases). Sequencing was performed on peripheral blood. The source of this sequence is a man in his fifties or sixties who had recovered from COVID-19. The CDR3 sequence is CASSERDSVNQPQHF. As DNA, the CDR3 is TGCGCCAGCAGCGAGCGAGACAGTGTTAATCAGCCCCAGCATTTT.